One sample yielded the 21 T cell receptor beta chains listed below, sequenced in a study of blood T cells in healthy people across ages. It was with a sample-barcoded 5' primer and a J-beta primer mix that a second PCR of about 6 to 12 cycles was run. A single record per CDR3 protein comes from TCRdb applying MiXCR to the 5' RACE reads. The repertoire includes some 1.5 million distinct CDR3 sequences, roughly 27% of them detected once, and 6.5% to 8.5% sits in the top ten. The material sequenced was blood. These receptors came from a woman in her twenties or thirties in good health.

The J gene is TRBJ2-2, the V gene TRBV18, with D perhaps matching TRBD1 (6 bases). The V gene lost 0 bases and the J gene lost 0 bases, with 8 bases spanning the gap. The CDR3 is made up of 16 amino acids. The germline V gene encodes CDR1 KGHSH and CDR2 LQKENI. Here the CDR3 DNA reads TGTGCCAGCTCACCACCCGGGACAACGAACACCGGGGAGCTGTTTTTT. This encodes CASSPPGTTNTGELFF.

The chain has TRBV7-9 and TRBJ2-4, with 12 bases fitting TRBD1. Germline lookup yields CDR1 SEHNR and CDR2 FQNEAQ (reference sequence). V gave up 1 base and J gave up 8 bases; unmatched junction bases: 3. The CDR3 spans 15 residues. As DNA, the CDR3 is TGTGCCAGCAGCTTAGTGGGACAGGGGGCATACATTCAGTACTTC. Protein product: CASSLVGQGAYIQYF.

V is TRBV6-9 and J is TRBJ1-5; maybe TRBD1 (5 bases). This CDR3 region has 17 residues. CDR1 and CDR2 (germline): MNHGY, SVAAGI. V was clipped by 0 bases and J by 0 bases, with 12 bases between them. The CDR3: CASSYSTRGHSNQPQHF. The CDR3 coding sequence is TGTGCCAGCAGTTATTCTACGAGGGGCCATAGCAATCAGCCCCAGCATTTT.

There are a few counts of this clonotype. The V and J genes are TRBV29-1 and TRBJ2-7; D could derive from TRBD1 or TRBD2 (5 bases each). V lost 1 base and J lost 4, with 8 bases in between. Germline values: CDR1 SQVTM, CDR2 ANQGSEA. CDR3 size: 12 residues. Here the CDR3 DNA reads TGCAGCGTTGAAGGGGACCGGTACGAGCAGTACTTC. This codes for CSVEGDRYEQYF.

The V call is TRBV9, the J call TRBJ2-5; D possibly matches TRBD1 or TRBD2 (7 bases each). The CDR3 totals 15 residues. The germline V gene has CDR1 SGDLS and CDR2 YYNGEE. V dropped 3 bases and J dropped 5 bases, with 17 bases sitting between them. Here the CDR3 DNA reads TGTGCCAGCAGCGCGGAAGGGAGGGGGCAGGAGACCCAGTACTTC. It translates to CASSAEGRGQETQYF.

The chain combines TRBV6-2 or TRBV6-3 with TRBJ2-7; D perhaps matches TRBD1 (6 bases). Trimming took 2 bases from V and 3 from J, leaving 11 bases between them. Germline loops: CDR1 MNHEY, CDR2 SVGEGT. The CDR3 consists of 14 residues. The CDR3 DNA sequence: TGTGCCAGCAGTTACGGGACACAGCGCTACGAGCAGTACTTC. It encodes CASSYGTQRYEQYF.

This chain connects TRBV7-2 to TRBJ2-1; a weak D match, TRBD2 (5 bases). Germline V lookup: CDR1 SGHTA, CDR2 FQGNSA. The germline V and J ends were trimmed by 5 bases and 5 bases, with 22 bases remaining between them. The CDR3 length is 17 residues. The CDR3 bases are TGTGCCAGCAGCAAAACCCCCCAGCGGAAGGGTAACAATGAGCAGTTCTTC. It codes for CASSKTPQRKGNNEQFF.

This chain joins TRBV29-1 and TRBJ1-1; maybe TRBD1 (5 bases). The length of the CDR3 is 11 residues. V was trimmed by 7 bases and J by 4 bases, leaving 10 bases between them. Germline V gives CDR1 SQVTM, CDR2 ANQGSEA. The CDR3 nucleotides read TGCAGCGGCAGGGAGACCACTGAAGCTTTCTTT. It is translated as CSGRETTEAFF.

The CDR3 DNA is TGCGCCAGCAGCCCGCCCTTGACTAGCGGGGTATACAATGAGCAGTTCTTC. Its translation is CASSPPLTSGVYNEQFF. V gene TRBV5-1 combines with J gene TRBJ2-1; 11 positions match TRBD2. CDR1 is SGHRS, CDR2 YFSETQ, per germline. The CDR3 is 17 residues long. Trimming at V came to 4 bases and at J to 4 bases, leaving 10 bases not matched to a gene.

V usage is TRBV5-1 and J usage is TRBJ2-5; TRBD1 aligns across 9 bases. The J call may be incorrect, as the DNA end agrees better with TRBJ2-7. This CDR3 comprises 17 residues. Germline loops: CDR1 SGHRS, CDR2 YFSETQ. The CDR3 sequence is CASSLAPGQGITYEQYF. DNA for the CDR3: TGCGCCAGCAGCTTGGCCCCGGGACAGGGCATTACCTACGAGCAGTACTTC.

This clonotype appeared a few times. This rearrangement joins TRBV12-3 or TRBV12-4 to TRBJ1-4; 10 bases align to TRBD1. V was clipped by 5 bases and J by 10 bases; unmatched bases: 7. CDR3 size: 14 residues. Here the CDR3 DNA reads TGTGCCAGCAGTACAGACAGGGGGCGTCGAAAACTGTTTTTT. Protein: CASSTDRGRRKLFF.

About this clonotype itself: A much larger clone differs from this one at a single base, so this may be a read error. The rearrangement uses TRBV29-1 and TRBJ2-7; D unresolved. The J call may be incorrect, as the DNA end agrees better with TRBJ2-5. Germline V gene lookup returns CDR1 SQVTM and CDR2 ANQGSEA. The CDR3 has 11 amino acids. The CDR3 here is CSVENPGTQYF. CDR3 in DNA: TGCAGCGTTGAAAATCCGGGGACCCAGTACTTC.

This clonotype was picked up many times. The rearrangement joins TRBV20-1 to TRBJ1-2; D is uncertain. This CDR3 is 13 amino acids long. The V gene's germline CDR1 is DFQATT and CDR2 SNEGSKA (reference sequence). The V end lost 1 base, the J end lost 6 bases, and 12 bases lay between the germline ends. CDR3 nucleotides: TGCAGTGCTAGAGCTAAAGGGAGGGATGGCTACACCTTC. It specifies CSARAKGRDGYTF.

V gene TRBV30 combines with J gene TRBJ1-2; no clear D. The CDR3 runs 13 residues. Trimming took off 8 bases at V and 7 bases at J, with 20 bases between the two ends. Germline V CDR1 and CDR2: GTSNPN, SVGIG (reference sequence). In nucleotides, the CDR3 is TGTGCCGGCGTAAAGACCCTGCAGTGTGGCTACACCTTC. Protein: CAGVKTLQCGYTF.

V and J are TRBV28 and TRBJ2-1; D not resolved. The CDR3 contains 12 residues. CDR1 is MDHEN, CDR2 SYDVKM, per germline. With 9 bases removed from V and 7 bases from J, the gap between germline ends came to 13 bases. CDR3 sequence: CASSMDGNEQFF. CDR3 DNA: TGTGCCAGTAGTATGGACGGTAATGAGCAGTTCTTC.

This clonotype has more than one count but fewer than ten. V usage is TRBV30 and J usage is TRBJ1-5; D is unclear. The V end lost 2 bases, the J end lost 6 bases, and 11 bases lay between the germline ends. Germline lookup yields CDR1 GTSNPN and CDR2 SVGIG (reference sequence). The CDR3 runs to 13 residues. The CDR3 nucleotides read TGTGCCTGGAGTATGGACTCTGGTCAGCCCCAGCATTTT. This codes for CAWSMDSGQPQHF.

Regarding this clonotype: This may be a read error, as it is one base from a much larger clone. The chain combines TRBV27 with TRBJ2-4; the match to TRBD1 covers 7 bases. Germline loops: CDR1 MNHEY, CDR2 SMNVEV (reference sequence). CDR3 length: 13 residues. Trimming cost V 4 bases and J 13 bases; bases outside gene matches: 10. The CDR3 nucleotides read TGTGCCAGCAGTTGGACAGGCCCCAATGAGCAGTACTTC. This translates into CASSWTGPNEQYF.

The genes are TRBV7-2 and TRBJ1-1, with no clear D. The CDR3 length is 15 residues. The germline V gene encodes CDR1 SGHTA and CDR2 FQGNSA. The V and J ends lost 4 bases and 5 bases respectively, with 17 bases between them. As DNA, the CDR3 is TGTGCCAGCAGCTCAAAAAAGGCGCTATTAACTGAAGCTTTCTTT. It codes for CASSSKKALLTEAFF.

This clonotype was observed a handful of times. The J gene is TRBJ2-1, the V gene TRBV5-1; 10 bases map to TRBD1. V lost 4 bases, J lost 3 bases, and 13 bases stayed unmatched. The CDR3 runs to 18 residues. Germline assignment: CDR1 SGHRS and CDR2 YFSETQ. The CDR3 DNA is TGCGCCAGCAGCCCTAGACCCCCCCGGGACAGGGGCTACAATGAGCAGTTCTTC. Translating gives CASSPRPPRDRGYNEQFF.

V and J are TRBV10-3 and TRBJ2-3, with D tentatively TRBD2 (6 bases). The CDR3 has 15 residues. Germline assignment: CDR1 ENHRY and CDR2 SYGVKD. Between the trimmed V and J ends, which lost 4 bases and 0 bases, there was a span of 11 bases. For the CDR3, the DNA is TGTGCCATCAGTGGTGGGAGGCTGAGCACAGATACGCAGTATTTT. Encoded protein: CAISGGRLSTDTQYF.

This clonotype was detected a few times. The rearrangement joins TRBV7-9 to TRBJ2-2; D is unresolved. The CDR3 runs to 16 residues. Germline loops: CDR1 SEHNR, CDR2 FQNEAQ (reference sequence). V was cut by 4 bases and J by 0 bases, with 12 bases left in between. Here the CDR3 reads CASSSGPITNTGELFF. CDR3 coding DNA: TGTGCCAGCAGCTCAGGCCCGATTACGAACACCGGGGAGCTGTTTTTT.